One sample yielded the 32 T cell receptor beta chains listed below, sequenced in a study of cytomegalovirus exposure and HLA in healthy donors. 60 Vbeta and 13 Jbeta primers were used in PCR. Using immunoSEQ multiplex PCR, the repertoire was profiled, and TCRdb retains in-frame clones only, with some absent. Here the sample spans 100,000 to 150,000 clones, roughly 80% being singletons. Sequencing was carried out using PBMCs. Source of these receptors: a boy between 5 and 17 years old in good health and CMV-seronegative.

The genes are TRBV21-1 and TRBJ1-1; TRBD1, as called in the table, went unchecked against the DNA. TRBV21-1 is a documented pseudogene. This CDR3 has 15 residues. CDR3 in amino acids: CASSKHRDRNTEAFF. CDR3 DNA sequence: TGTGCCAGCAGCAAGCACCGGGACAGGAACACTGAAGCTTTCTTT.

This clone showed up just a few times. V usage is TRBV30 and J usage is TRBJ2-7, with D possibly matching TRBD2 (7 bases). This CDR3 spans 14 amino acids. CDR1 is GTSNPN and CDR2 is SVGIG in the germline V gene (reference sequence). The V end lost 4 bases, the J end lost 6 bases, and 19 bases lay between the germline ends. The CDR3 spells CAWNRGGGASEQYF. CDR3 DNA sequence: TGTGCCTGGAATAGGGGCGGGGGCGCCAGCGAGCAGTACTTC.

CDR3 DNA sequence: TGTGCCAGCAGCTACGGACTAGCTTACGAGCAGTACTTC. Its protein is CASSYGLAYEQYF. The chain couples TRBV6-5 to TRBJ2-7; 8 positions agree with TRBD2. The length of the CDR3 is 13 residues. Germline V lookup: CDR1 MNHEY, CDR2 SVGAGI. The trim removed 6 bases at V and 4 bases at J, leaving 5 bases unmatched.

This clone appeared a few times. The gene calls are TRBV6-1 and TRBJ2-7; a weak D match, TRBD2 (6 bases). The CDR3 runs 15 residues. Germline CDR1 MNHNS, CDR2 SASEGT. Deletions cut 1 base from V and 2 bases from J, with 12 bases between. The CDR3 DNA sequence: TGTGCCAGCAGTGAAGATGGTAGCGGAGCCTACGAGCAGTACTTC. It codes for CASSEDGSGAYEQYF.

The chain is built from TRBV5-1 and TRBJ1-5; TRBD1 agrees at 9 bases. This CDR3 is built from 15 residues. Losses at the gene ends were 4 bases for V and 3 bases for J; bases not matched to a gene: 5. Germline V gene lookup returns CDR1 SGHRS and CDR2 YFSETQ. CDR3 sequence: CASSARQGVNQPQHF. The CDR3 nucleotides read TGCGCCAGCAGCGCGAGACAGGGGGTCAATCAGCCCCAGCATTTT.

Notes on this clone: One end of the junction is discordant with germline, which a read error may explain. V gene TRBV7-9 combines with J gene TRBJ1-4; TRBD1 matches 7 bases. In germline, CDR1 is SEHNR, CDR2 FQNEAQ (reference sequence). This CDR3 contains 16 residues. The CDR3 reads CSSSSELQGSGEKLFF. In DNA, the CDR3 is TGTTCCAGCAGCTCCGAATTACAGGGGAGTGGCGAAAAACTGTTTTTT. Complete variable domain (other parts from reference TRBV7-9 and TRBJ1-4): DTGVSQNPRHKITKRGQNVTFRCDPISEHNRLYWYRQTLGQGPEFLTYFQNEAQLEKSRLLSDRFSAERPKGSFSTLEIQRTEQGDSAMYLCSSSSELQGSGEKLFFGSGTQLSVL.

This clone was counted once. The chain carries TRBV12-1 and TRBJ2-3; the table gives TRBD2 as D, unverified against the DNA. TRBV12-1 is a recognized pseudogene. This CDR3 has 15 amino acids. DNA of the CDR3: TGTGCCAGCAGCTTTACGGTCCGGGGCACAGATACGCAGTATTTT. The encoded protein is CASSFTVRGTDTQYF.

The chain joins TRBV4-3 to TRBJ2-1, with 8 positions matching TRBD2. V shed 4 bases, J shed 0 bases, and the junction held 2 bases outside the gene matches. Germline loops: CDR1 LGHNA, CDR2 YSLEER. The CDR3 runs 15 residues. Written as DNA, the CDR3 is TGCGCCAGCAGCCTAAGCGGGAGCTCCTACAATGAGCAGTTCTTC. Protein sequence: CASSLSGSSYNEQFF.

The sample holds a few counts of this clone. The chain has TRBV29-1 and TRBJ2-1; 7 positions agree with TRBD2. The CDR3 is made up of 14 amino acids. V dropped 6 bases and J dropped 2; count of bases not matched to a gene: 7. Germline V gene sequence: CDR1 SQVTM, CDR2 ANQGSEA. DNA for the CDR3: TGCAGCGTCGGAAGCGGGAAGGCCTACAATGAGCAGTTCTTC. Protein sequence: CSVGSGKAYNEQFF.

With regard to this clone: The sample contains more than one DNA sequence encoding this CDR3. The chain employs TRBV5-6 and TRBJ2-5; 8 nucleotides line up with TRBD1. Trimming at V came to 4 bases and at J to 4 bases, leaving 6 bases not matched to a gene. CDR3 size: 14 residues. CDR1 and CDR2 (germline): SGHDT, YYEEEE. The CDR3, as DNA: TGTGCCAGCAGCCTTGGACAGGGAGGAGAGACCCAGTACTTC. This codes for CASSLGQGGETQYF. Variable domain in full (rest from reference TRBV5-6 and TRBJ2-5): DAGVTQSPTHLIKTRGQQVTLRCSPKSGHDTVSWYQQALGQGPQFIFQYYEEEERQRGNFPDRFSGHQFPNYSSELNVNALLLGDSALYLCASSLGQGGETQYFGPGTRLLVL.

The sample holds a few counts of this clone. V and J are TRBV27 and TRBJ2-3; a weak D match, TRBD2 (5 bases). Germline CDR1 MNHEY, CDR2 SMNVEV (reference sequence). This CDR3 is built from 13 residues. V shed 6 bases and J shed 4 bases, with 11 bases lying between them. CDR3 coding DNA: TGTGCCAGCAGCTACATCGGGGCAGATACGCAGTATTTT. Encoded protein: CASSYIGADTQYF.

This rearrangement joins TRBV4-1 to TRBJ2-1, with 10 bases identical to TRBD2. There are 16 residues in the CDR3. The germline V gene encodes CDR1 MGHRA and CDR2 YSYEKL. Trimming cost V 4 bases and J 6 bases; bases outside gene matches: 9. CDR3 sequence reads: CASSLGGLAALNEQFF. In nucleotides, the CDR3 is TGCGCCAGCAGCCTAGGCGGACTAGCGGCCCTCAATGAGCAGTTCTTC.

The J gene is TRBJ2-3, the V gene TRBV30; possibly TRBD2 for D (5 bases). Germline values: CDR1 GTSNPN, CDR2 SVGIG (reference sequence). CDR3 length: 15 amino acids. V was clipped by 3 bases and J by 10 bases, with 23 bases between them. CDR3 bases: TGTGCCTGGAGCCTCATTACTAAACCACTAGAGGCGCAGTATTTT. It specifies CAWSLITKPLEAQYF.

Only one count was recorded for this clone. The rearrangement uses TRBV5-4 and TRBJ2-7; D gene uncertain. The CDR3 contains 16 residues. Germline CDR1 is SGHNT and CDR2 is YYREEE (reference sequence). V dropped 4 bases and J dropped 6 bases, with 23 bases sitting between them. As DNA, the CDR3 is TGTGCCAGCAGCAGAAGGCCACCTTTGGGCCCGAGCGAGCAGTACTTC. Protein sequence: CASSRRPPLGPSEQYF.

The rearrangement uses TRBV6-5 and TRBJ2-1, with 7 bases matching TRBD1. Germline V gives CDR1 MNHEY, CDR2 SVGAGI. This CDR3 comprises 14 residues. The J segment lost 1 base and the V segment lost 4 bases, leaving 1 base of the junction unmatched. The CDR3 nucleotides are TGTGCCAGCAGTTCGACAGGGTCCTACAATGAGCAGTTCTTC. Protein: CASSSTGSYNEQFF.

This clone has a handful of counts. The V call is TRBV4-1, the J call TRBJ2-7, with TRBD2 matching over 8 bases. The CDR3 loop spans 17 amino acids. V lost 2 bases and J lost 6; bases outside the gene matches: 15. Germline-derived CDR1 and CDR2 are MGHRA and YSYEKL. The CDR3 DNA reads as TGCGCCAGCAGCCAAACCCACGGGGGGGAGGATCCGTCCGAGCAGTACTTC. It yields the protein CASSQTHGGEDPSEQYF.

The genes are TRBV6-1 and TRBJ2-7; D is possibly TRBD1 (6 bases). V was shortened by 2 bases and J by 3 bases, with 8 bases between the two germline ends. The length of the CDR3 is 13 residues. Germline values: CDR1 MNHNS, CDR2 SASEGT. In DNA, the CDR3 is TGTGCCAGCAGTGAATCGGACAGCTACGAGCAGTACTTC. It specifies CASSESDSYEQYF.

The CDR3 DNA reads as TGTGCCAGCAGTCCTGACAGGGCGGAAGCTTTCTTT. Its translation: CASSPDRAEAFF. This chain connects TRBV6-5 to TRBJ1-1; TRBD1 matches 7 bases. With 5 bases clipped from V and 8 bases from J, the junction kept 5 bases outside the gene matches. Germline lookup yields CDR1 MNHEY and CDR2 SVGAGI. The CDR3 consists of 12 residues.

The J gene is TRBJ2-1, the V gene TRBV27; the match to TRBD2 covers 9 bases. Trimming cost V 8 bases and J 3 bases; bases outside gene matches: 5. Germline CDR1 is MNHEY and CDR2 is SMNVEV (reference sequence). The CDR3 has 14 residues. The CDR3 coding sequence is TGTGCCAGCCTTAGCGGGAGCGGCTACAATGAGCAGTTCTTC. It specifies CASLSGSGYNEQFF.

This chain joins TRBV19 and TRBJ2-5; D possibly corresponds to TRBD1 (5 bases). CDR3 size: 14 residues. Per the germline V gene, CDR1 is LNHDA and CDR2 is SQIVND (reference sequence). The ends were cut back, 2 bases at V and 6 bases at J, with 13 bases in the middle. CDR3 DNA: TGTGCCAGTAGTATACAGGGATCTGGGCAGACCCAGTACTTC. This encodes CASSIQGSGQTQYF.

This rearrangement joins TRBV4-1 to TRBJ2-1; D perhaps matches TRBD1 (6 bases). The ends were cut back, 3 bases at V and 3 bases at J, with 18 bases in the middle. The length of the CDR3 is 17 residues. Germline values: CDR1 MGHRA, CDR2 YSYEKL. CDR3 sequence reads: CASSQVNSGVRYNEQFF. The CDR3 DNA reads TGCGCCAGCAGCCAGGTTAATTCAGGGGTACGCTACAATGAGCAGTTCTTC.

The chain uses TRBV30 and TRBJ1-1, with D perhaps TRBD1 (6 bases). V was pared by 3 bases and J by 0 bases, with 11 bases between. The germline gives CDR1 GTSNPN, CDR2 SVGIG (reference sequence). The CDR3 spans 14 residues. The CDR3 sequence: CAWRTGIVNTEAFF. CDR3 DNA: TGTGCCTGGAGAACAGGGATTGTGAACACTGAAGCTTTCTTT.

The chain employs TRBV11-3 and TRBJ2-7, with 13 bases aligning to TRBD2. Germline loops: CDR1 SGHNT, CDR2 YENEEA. With 7 bases clipped from V and 5 bases from J, the junction kept 5 bases outside the gene matches. The CDR3 length is 14 residues. The CDR3: CASNQGLAGNEQYF. The CDR3 nucleotides read TGTGCCAGCAACCAGGGACTAGCGGGAAACGAGCAGTACTTC.

The rearrangement uses TRBV4-1 and TRBJ2-2, with 16 nucleotides matching TRBD2. V lost 4 bases to trimming and J lost 5 bases; unmatched junction nucleotides: 13. CDR1 MGHRA and CDR2 YSYEKL come from the germline V gene. This CDR3 contains 20 residues. The CDR3 DNA reads TGCGCCAGCAGCCGACTAATACCGGGACTAGCGGGAGGGGGTACCGGGGAGCTGTTTTTT. Translating it yields CASSRLIPGLAGGGTGELFF.

CDR3 DNA: TGTGCCAGCAGCTTAGTGGTAGCGGGGGATTGGGAGACCCAGTACTTC. Translating it yields CASSLVVAGDWETQYF. The chain is built from TRBV7-2 and TRBJ2-5, with 9 positions matching TRBD2. This CDR3 contains 16 residues. Trimming took 1 base from V and 5 from J; bases not matched to a gene: 8. From germline, CDR1 is SGHTA and CDR2 FQGNSA.

V is TRBV19 and J is TRBJ2-3; the D gene is possibly TRBD1 (5 bases). Trimming removed 4 bases at V and 4 bases at J, with 12 bases between. The germline V gene encodes CDR1 LNHDA and CDR2 SQIVND (reference sequence). This CDR3 has 14 residues. CDR3 nucleotides: TGTGCCAGTAGTACTCAGGGCCCGGCAGATACGCAGTATTTT. Translated, it gives CASSTQGPADTQYF.

J is TRBJ1-1 and V is TRBV7-9; 7 bases line up with TRBD1. Per the germline V gene, CDR1 is SEHNR and CDR2 is FQNEAQ (reference sequence). The ends lost 10 bases at V and 5 bases at J; junction bases unmatched: 16. The CDR3 extends over 15 amino acids. CDR3 sequence (DNA): TGTGCCATCCTCCCTCTAGACAGGGAAGGTACTGAAGCTTTCTTT. Residues: CAILPLDREGTEAFF.

The chain employs TRBV5-6 and TRBJ1-1, with a possible D match to TRBD1 (6 bases). This CDR3 spans 14 amino acids. Per germline, CDR1 SGHDT and CDR2 YYEEEE. V shed 3 bases and J shed 2 bases, with 11 bases lying between them. This CDR3 reads CASSWTEPNTEAFF. The CDR3 nucleotides read TGTGCCAGCAGCTGGACAGAACCAAACACTGAAGCTTTCTTT.

CDR3 nucleotides: TGTGCCAGTAGCTCGGGGGGAACTCCCCAGCATTTT. It codes for CASSSGGTPQHF. This sequence joins TRBV19 and TRBJ1-5, with a tentative D call TRBD1 (5 bases). Germline-derived CDR1 and CDR2 are LNHDA and SQIVND (reference sequence). The ends were cut back, 6 bases at V and 10 bases at J, with 13 bases in the middle. CDR3 length equals 12 residues. Variable domain in full (rest from reference TRBV19 and TRBJ1-5): DGGITQSPKYLFRKEGQNVTLSCEQNLNHDAMYWYRQDPGQGLRLIYYSQIVNDFQKGDIAEGYSVSREKKESFPLTVTSAQKNPTAFYLCASSSGGTPQHFGDGTRLSIL.

Only a few counts were recorded for this clone. The V call is TRBV10-1, the J call TRBJ2-3; 9 bases line up with TRBD2. This CDR3 region has 15 residues. CDR1 WNHNN and CDR2 SYGVQD come from the germline V gene (reference sequence). The CDR3, as DNA: TGCGCAGCGGGGGGCGGGAGGGAGAAAACAGATACGCAGTATTTT. Protein sequence: CAAGGGREKTDTQYF.

This clone was seen a handful of times. The rearrangement uses TRBV6-6 and TRBJ2-4; D unclear. Trimming cost V 5 bases and J 1 base, with 9 bases left between them. The CDR3 totals 14 residues. CDR1 is MNHNY, CDR2 SVGAGI, per germline (reference sequence). CDR3 bases: TGTGCCAGCAGTGACACCACGGCCAAAAACATTCAGTACTTC. Amino acid sequence: CASSDTTAKNIQYF.

V is TRBV4-3 and J is TRBJ2-1, with 8 bases that match TRBD2. CDR1 and CDR2 from the germline V gene are LGHNA and YSLEER. The CDR3 extends over 18 amino acids. V lost 0 bases, J lost 3 bases, and 10 bases stayed unmatched. As DNA, the CDR3 is TGCGCCAGCAGCCAAGAAGGGGCAGGTAGCGGGAACTACAATGAGCAGTTCTTC. This encodes CASSQEGAGSGNYNEQFF.